The sequence of this TCR beta chain was determined in a study of PD-1 blockade in classical Hodgkin lymphoma. Of note for this clone: The antigen remains undetermined.

Using immunoSEQ multiplex PCR, the repertoire was profiled, and TCRdb retains in-frame clones only, with some absent. The table lists around 58,000 clones, under 95% of them singletons. The V end lost 5 bases, the J end lost 4 bases, and 9 bases lay between the germline ends. Germline V lookup: CDR1 SGHTA, CDR2 FQGNSA. This CDR3 is built from 12 residues. General study results and limits: Those achieving complete response showed baseline diversity like newly diagnosed patients. The origin of the repertoire differences remains undefined, with disease activity or prior therapy as possible causes. Newly diagnosed patients had baseline TCR diversity that was reportedly lower than that of healthy donors. By C4D1, CD4+ diversity increased significantly, especially in complete responders.

Each patient's relapse followed autologous stem cell transplantation, and brentuximab vedotin exposure varied. The specimen comprised peripheral blood mononuclear cells (PBMCs), sampled at baseline. The receptor's source is a human donor with classical Hodgkin lymphoma. The chain combines TRBV7-2 with TRBJ2-7; D gene ambiguous. CDR3 amino acids: CASSLEWYEQYF. CDR3 bases: TGTGCCAGCAGCCTAGAGTGGTACGAGCAGTACTTC. The full variable domain, with the rest looked up from reference TRBV7-2 and TRBJ2-7, is GAGVSQSPSNKVTEKGKDVELRCDPISGHTALYWYRQSLGQGLEFLIYFQGNSAPDKSGLPSDRFSAERTGGSVSTLTIQRTQQEDSAVYLCASSLEWYEQYFGPGTRLTVT.